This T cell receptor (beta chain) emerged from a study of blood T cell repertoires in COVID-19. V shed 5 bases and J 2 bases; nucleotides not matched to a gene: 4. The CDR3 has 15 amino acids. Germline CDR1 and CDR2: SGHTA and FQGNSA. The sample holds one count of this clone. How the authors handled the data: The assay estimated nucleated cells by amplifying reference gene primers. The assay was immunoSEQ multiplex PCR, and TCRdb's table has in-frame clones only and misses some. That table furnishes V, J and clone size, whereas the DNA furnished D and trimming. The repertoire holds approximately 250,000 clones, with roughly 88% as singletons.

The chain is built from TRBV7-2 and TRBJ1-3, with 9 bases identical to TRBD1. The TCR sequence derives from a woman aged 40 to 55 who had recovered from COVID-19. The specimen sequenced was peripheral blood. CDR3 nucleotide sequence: TGTGCCAGCAGCACTACAGGGGGCGCTGGAAACACCATATATTTT. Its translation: CASSTTGGAGNTIYF.